Listed here are 15 T cell receptor beta chains from one sample, sequenced in a study of blood T cell repertoires in COVID-19. The method was immunoSEQ multiplex PCR; TCRdb's version includes in-frame clones alone and lacks a portion of them. The repertoire includes about 290,000 clones, around four fifths of them detected once, and 4% to 5% sits in the top ten. Material: peripheral blood. The receptors derive from a woman aged 45-59 years with active or convalescent COVID-19.

This clone was recorded a few times. The V gene is TRBV6-1, the J gene TRBJ2-7; TRBD1 is a possible D gene (6 bases). Germline CDR1 and CDR2: MNHNS and SASEGT. CDR3 length: 16 amino acids. V lost 2 bases and J 6 bases, leaving 20 bases between the germline ends. The CDR3 DNA reads TGTGCCAGCAGTGAACTGCCACAAGGGGGAGAAGGCGAGCAGTACTTC. This translates into CASSELPQGGEGEQYF.

J is TRBJ2-1 and V is TRBV7-9; 12 positions agree with TRBD2. V trimming: 5 bases; J trimming: 7 bases; junction bases outside the gene matches: 6. CDR3 length: 15 amino acids. The germline gives CDR1 SEHNR, CDR2 FQNEAQ (reference sequence). DNA for the CDR3: TGTGCCAGCAGCCGCGGACTAGCGGGGAATAATGAGCAGTTCTTC. Its translation: CASSRGLAGNNEQFF.

The chain uses TRBV21-1 and TRBJ1-2. TRBV21-1 is given as a pseudogene. CDR3 size: 19 residues. The CDR3 region is CASSKNHAGRGAPNYGYTF. The CDR3 nucleotides are TGTGCCAGCAGCAAAAATCACGCGGGGAGGGGCGCCCCTAACTATGGCTACACCTTC.

The chain couples TRBV10-3 to TRBJ2-1; D may be TRBD2 (6 bases). Trimming stripped 3 bases from V and 12 bases from J, with 15 bases between. Germline V gene lookup returns CDR1 ENHRY and CDR2 SYGVKD. CDR3 size: 13 residues. The DNA of the CDR3 is TGTGCCATCAGTGAAGAAGACCTCGGGGGGCAGTTCTTC. The encoded protein is CAISEEDLGGQFF.

This chain links TRBV5-1 with TRBJ2-2; 7 bases map to TRBD1. The CDR3 sequence is 16 residues long. Germline assignment: CDR1 SGHRS and CDR2 YFSETQ. V gave up 4 bases and J gave up 0 bases; unmatched junction bases: 6. CDR3 nucleotide sequence: TGCGCCAGCAGCCCCCGACAGGGTTCGAACACCGGGGAGCTGTTTTTT. This sequence encodes CASSPRQGSNTGELFF.

This clone showed up just a few times. The V call is TRBV12-3 or TRBV12-4, the J call TRBJ2-1, with a weak D call TRBD1 (6 bases). V gave up 3 bases and J gave up 7 bases, with 10 bases separating them. This CDR3 comprises 13 residues. CDR3 protein: CASSFDRRNEQFF. The CDR3, as DNA: TGTGCCAGCAGTTTCGACAGGCGTAATGAGCAGTTCTTC.

The rearrangement links TRBV5-1 to TRBJ1-1, with no clear D. The V gene's germline CDR1 is SGHRS and CDR2 YFSETQ. Trimming removed 3 bases from V and 0 bases from J, with 12 bases in between. This CDR3 comprises 15 residues. The CDR3 here is CASSSISGLNTEAFF. Here the CDR3 DNA reads TGCGCCAGCAGCTCGATTTCGGGGTTGAACACTGAAGCTTTCTTT.

The gene calls are TRBV21-1 and TRBJ2-1; the D call TRBD1 from the table was never checked on the DNA. TRBV21-1 is termed a pseudogene. This CDR3 spans 14 amino acids. This CDR3 is CASSNPDNYNEQFF. CDR3 coding DNA: TGTGCCAGCAGCAACCCCGACAACTACAATGAGCAGTTCTTC.

V gene TRBV6-5 combines with J gene TRBJ1-4; possible D gene TRBD1, 5 bases. Germline CDR1 MNHEY, CDR2 SVGAGI. Trimming shortened V by 3 bases and J by 7 bases, and 15 bases separated the two germline ends. The CDR3 consists of 15 residues. The CDR3 DNA follows: TGTGCCAGCAGTTATACGGCCGGGGGAGGTGAAAAACTGTTTTTT. Translating gives CASSYTAGGGEKLFF.

The chain employs TRBV7-9 and TRBJ2-5, with D uncertain. V lost 0 bases, J lost 3 bases, and 2 bases lay in between. The CDR3 is 12 residues long. Per the germline V gene, CDR1 is SEHNR and CDR2 is FQNEAQ (reference sequence). CDR3 sequence: CASSLAKETQYF. CDR3 bases: TGTGCCAGCAGCTTAGCTAAAGAGACCCAGTACTTC.

V and J are TRBV5-1 and TRBJ1-2, with D tentatively TRBD1 (5 bases). The CDR3 sequence is 13 residues long. Trimming pared 5 bases from V and 2 bases from J, leaving 10 bases between. Germline V gene data show CDR1 as SGHRS and CDR2 as YFSETQ. This CDR3 is CASSRQGNYGYTF. Here the CDR3 DNA reads TGCGCCAGCAGTCGCCAGGGAAACTATGGCTACACCTTC.

The J gene is TRBJ2-7, the V gene TRBV6-1; the D is unclear. CDR3 size: 16 residues. V was cut by 2 bases and J by 2 bases, with 16 bases left in between. Germline-derived CDR1 and CDR2 are MNHNS and SASEGT. This chain's CDR3 is CASSERPRHLTYEQYF. In nucleotides, the CDR3 is TGTGCCAGCAGTGAAAGGCCCCGACACCTTACCTACGAGCAGTACTTC.

This chain connects TRBV5-4 to TRBJ2-1; 15 nucleotides agree with TRBD2. Per germline, CDR1 SGHNT and CDR2 YYREEE (reference sequence). V shed 0 bases and J 4 bases; nucleotides not matched to a gene: 2. The CDR3 is made up of 17 amino acids. Here the CDR3 DNA reads TGTGCCAGCAGCTTGGACGGGACTAGCGGGAGGTACAATGAGCAGTTCTTC. It is translated as CASSLDGTSGRYNEQFF.

The chain uses TRBV6-5 and TRBJ2-7; a weak D match, TRBD1 (5 bases). The germline CDR1 and CDR2 sequences are MNHEY and SVGAGI. V was pared by 0 bases and J by 5 bases, with 17 bases between. CDR3 length: 16 amino acids. CDR3 protein: CASSYSKGYGIHEQYF. For the CDR3, the DNA is TGTGCCAGCAGTTACTCGAAGGGGTACGGAATACACGAGCAGTACTTC.

The genes are TRBV27 and TRBJ1-1; 7 positions agree with TRBD1. Trimming took 5 bases from V and 0 from J; bases not matched to a gene: 9. The germline CDR1 and CDR2 sequences are MNHEY and SMNVEV (reference sequence). This CDR3 is 16 amino acids long. The CDR3 DNA reads as TGTGCCAGCAGTAAGGGGGCAGATTATATGAACACTGAAGCTTTCTTT. Protein sequence: CASSKGADYMNTEAFF.